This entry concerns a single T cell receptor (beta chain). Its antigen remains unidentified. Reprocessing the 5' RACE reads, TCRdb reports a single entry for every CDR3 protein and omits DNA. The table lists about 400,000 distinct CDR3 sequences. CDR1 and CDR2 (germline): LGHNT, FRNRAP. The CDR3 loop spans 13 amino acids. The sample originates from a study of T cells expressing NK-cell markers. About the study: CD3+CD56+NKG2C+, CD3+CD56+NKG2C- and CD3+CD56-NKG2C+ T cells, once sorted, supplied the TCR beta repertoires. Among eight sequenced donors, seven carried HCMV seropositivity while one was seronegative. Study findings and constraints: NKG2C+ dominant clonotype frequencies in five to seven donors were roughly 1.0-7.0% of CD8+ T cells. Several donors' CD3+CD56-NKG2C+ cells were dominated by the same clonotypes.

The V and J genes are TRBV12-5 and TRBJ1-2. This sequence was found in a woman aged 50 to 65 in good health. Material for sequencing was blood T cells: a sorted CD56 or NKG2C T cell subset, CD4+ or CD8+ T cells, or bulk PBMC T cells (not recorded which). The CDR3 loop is CASGLSAGHGYTF.